Listed here are 10 T cell receptor beta chains from one sample, sequenced in a study of metastatic and nonmetastatic thyroid tumors. TCRdb used MiXCR to call clones anew from the PCR reads. The sample lists 50,000 to 65,000 clones, approximately 15% occurring once. Thyroid surgery had not been preceded by any treatment in any patient. The source material was blood. These receptors all stem from a female donor with papillary thyroid cancer or a benign thyroid nodule (not recorded which). Some clones in this sample may be carry-over from other donors' samples.

This clone was counted many times. At the DNA level, this CDR3 is encoded by other sequences in the same sample as well. The chain combines TRBV15 with TRBJ2-3; the D gene is possibly TRBD2 (6 bases). This CDR3 has 15 residues. With 5 bases removed from V and 3 bases from J, the gap between germline ends came to 15 bases. In germline, CDR1 is LNHNV, CDR2 YYDKDF (reference sequence). The CDR3 reads CATSRQGGATDTQYF. CDR3 nucleotide sequence: TGTGCCACCAGCCGCCAAGGCGGGGCTACAGATACGCAGTATTTT.

This clone was seen at least ten times. The rearrangement uses TRBV20-1 and TRBJ2-3; 7 positions match TRBD2. This CDR3 region has 14 residues. Germline trimming cut 0 bases from V and 4 bases from J; bases unmatched to any gene: 4. The germline V gene encodes CDR1 DFQATT and CDR2 SNEGSKA (reference sequence). CDR3: CSARDWEGSDTQYF. The DNA for the CDR3 is TGCAGTGCTAGAGATTGGGAGGGATCAGATACGCAGTATTTT.

This sequence joins TRBV2 and TRBJ2-7, with D perhaps given as TRBD1 or TRBD2 (6 bases each). Germline V CDR1 and CDR2: SNHLY, FYNNEI. V lost 8 bases, J lost 3 bases, and 14 bases lay in between. CDR3 length: 13 amino acids. CDR3 sequence (DNA): TGTGCCAGCGATCAAGGGGGGAACTACGAGCAGTACTTC. It is translated as CASDQGGNYEQYF.

This clone was recorded a few times. The chain couples TRBV28 to TRBJ1-6; D uncertain. This CDR3 contains 12 residues. V lost 7 bases and J 13 bases, leaving 14 bases between the germline ends. The germline V gene has CDR1 MDHEN and CDR2 SYDVKM. The DNA for the CDR3 is TGTGCCAGCACCCCCCCGCGTGGGCCCCTCCACTTT. Translating gives CASTPPRGPLHF.

This clone was counted only a few times. The V call is TRBV6-1, the J call TRBJ2-7; 9 positions match TRBD1. This CDR3 has 15 amino acids. J lost 7 bases, V lost 6 bases, and 13 bases had no gene match. Germline CDR1 reads MNHNS; CDR2 reads SASEGT. The chain's CDR3 is CASRVAGTGTMEQYF. CDR3 DNA: TGTGCCAGCAGGGTAGCCGGGACAGGGACGATGGAGCAGTACTTC.

This clone was observed many times. This chain connects TRBV6-1 to TRBJ2-3; D is perhaps TRBD2 (5 bases). The CDR3 consists of 15 residues. CDR1 and CDR2 (germline): MNHNS, SASEGT. With 4 bases removed from V and 4 bases from J, the gap between germline ends came to 15 bases. The CDR3 here is CASSAERVGADTQYF. The CDR3 DNA reads TGTGCCAGCAGTGCCGAGAGGGTAGGTGCAGATACGCAGTATTTT.

Of note for this clone: At one of its ends the junction is not consistent with the germline gene, which may arise from a read error. The V call is TRBV6-1, the J call TRBJ2-6, with D possibly being TRBD2 (7 bases). Germline CDR1 and CDR2: MNHNS and SASEGT. The CDR3 is 16 amino acids. CDR3 nucleotides: TGTGCCAGCAGTGAGGAGGCAGTTGGGGGGGCCAACGTCCTAACTTTC. It is translated as CASSEEAVGGANVLTF.

This clone was detected ten times or more. The J gene is TRBJ1-1, the V gene TRBV5-1, with D tentatively TRBD1 (5 bases). Between the trimmed V and J ends, which lost 4 bases and 10 bases, there was a span of 23 bases. CDR1 SGHRS and CDR2 YFSETQ come from the germline V gene. This CDR3 has 15 residues. CDR3 in amino acids: CASSQEAARRGTAFF. The CDR3 bases are TGCGCCAGCAGCCAGGAGGCAGCCCGGAGGGGTACAGCTTTCTTT.

V gene TRBV20-1 combines with J gene TRBJ2-2; TRBD1 might be the D (6 bases). This CDR3 region has 16 residues. The germline V gene has CDR1 DFQATT and CDR2 SNEGSKA (reference sequence). The CDR3 loop is CTAKVGGRSFAGELFF. The CDR3 DNA reads TGCACTGCCAAAGTTGGGGGCCGCTCGTTCGCCGGGGAGCTGTTTTTT.

This clone occurred many times. V and J are TRBV19 and TRBJ2-7, with 7 bases that match TRBD2. CDR3 length: 13 residues. CDR1 and CDR2 from the germline V gene are LNHDA and SQIVND (reference sequence). V was pared by 6 bases and J by 0 bases, with 2 bases of the junction left unmatched. This CDR3 is CASRGGSSYEQYF. The CDR3 nucleotides read TGTGCCAGTAGGGGCGGGAGCTCCTACGAGCAGTACTTC.